The 10 T cell receptor beta chains below were found in one sample sequenced in a study of T-cell reconstitution after alpha-beta-depleted transplantation in children. Unique molecular identifiers were used to barcode this TCRbeta library. One entry per CDR3 protein, called by TCRdb with MiXCR from the PCR reads. The sample lists around 480,000 distinct CDR3 sequences, around a third occurring once. This material consisted of PBMCs from the stem cell graft donor, taken from the stem cell graft. These receptors originate from a human donor who donated a stem cell graft to a child with aplastic anemia.

This clonotype has at least ten counts. The CDR3 DNA reads TGTGCCAGCAGGCTAGCGGGAGGAGGAGATACGCAGTATTTT. As protein: CASRLAGGGDTQYF. V is TRBV12-3 or TRBV12-4 and J is TRBJ2-3; 11 nucleotides align to TRBD2. This CDR3 comprises 14 residues. With V trimmed by 6 bases and J by 5 bases, 4 bases remained unmatched.

This clonotype has more than one count but fewer than ten. This chain uses TRBV5-4 with TRBJ2-7; tentatively, D is TRBD1 (5 bases). CDR1 is SGHNT and CDR2 is YYREEE in the germline V gene (reference sequence). CDR3 length: 16 amino acids. Trimming took 0 bases from V and 0 from J, leaving 13 bases between them. In DNA, the CDR3 is TGTGCCAGCAGCTTGGTAAGGGGCGTGAACTCCTACGAGCAGTACTTC. Amino acids: CASSLVRGVNSYEQYF. The complete variable domain, with remaining parts taken from reference TRBV5-4 and TRBJ2-7, reads ETGVTQSPTHLIKTRGQQVTLRCSSQSGHNTVSWYQQALGQGPQFIFQYYREEENGRGNFPPRFSGLQFPNYSSELNVNALELDDSALYLCASSLVRGVNSYEQYFGPGTRLTVT.

The chain links TRBV7-2 to TRBJ2-5; TRBD2 agrees at 8 bases. With 2 bases clipped from V and 0 bases from J, the junction kept 5 bases outside the gene matches. Germline V gene data show CDR1 as SGHTA and CDR2 as FQGNSA. The CDR3 has 16 residues. CDR3 amino acids: CASSLHVAGHQETQYF. The CDR3 DNA reads TGTGCCAGCAGCTTACACGTAGCGGGACACCAAGAGACCCAGTACTTC.

V is TRBV19 and J is TRBJ1-1, with 8 bases aligning to TRBD1. CDR3 size: 13 residues. Trimming at V came to 5 bases and at J to 6 bases, leaving 5 bases not matched to a gene. Per the germline V gene, CDR1 is LNHDA and CDR2 is SQIVND (reference sequence). The CDR3 DNA reads as TGTGCCAGTAGTTTCAGGGGGCTGTCTGAAGCTTTCTTT. Translating it yields CASSFRGLSEAFF. Looking up the rest from reference TRBV19 and TRBJ1-1 gives the full variable domain: DGGITQSPKYLFRKEGQNVTLSCEQNLNHDAMYWYRQDPGQGLRLIYYSQIVNDFQKGDIAEGYSVSREKKESFPLTVTSAQKNPTAFYLCASSFRGLSEAFFGQGTRLTVV.

V and J are TRBV6-6 and TRBJ2-7; maybe TRBD2 (5 bases). Germline V CDR1 and CDR2: MNHNY, SVGAGI (reference sequence). The CDR3 has 12 amino acids. Trimming took 3 bases from V and 5 from J, leaving 8 bases between them. The CDR3 nucleotides read TGTGCCAGCAGTTATGCCGGGAACGAGCAGTACGTC. It encodes CASSYAGNEQYV.

This rearrangement joins TRBV7-2 to TRBJ2-3; D call uncertain. The CDR3 covers 12 residues. Germline V CDR1 and CDR2: SGHTA, FQGNSA. With 5 bases removed from V and 6 bases from J, the gap between germline ends came to 9 bases. The CDR3 sequence: CASSRRVDTQYF. The CDR3 DNA reads TGTGCCAGCAGCCGGCGCGTGGATACGCAGTATTTT. The full variable domain, rest sourced from reference TRBV7-2 and TRBJ2-3, is GAGVSQSPSNKVTEKGKDVELRCDPISGHTALYWYRQSLGQGLEFLIYFQGNSAPDKSGLPSDRFSAERTGGSVSTLTIQRTQQEDSAVYLCASSRRVDTQYFGPGTRLTVL.

This clonotype was recorded a few times. The chain is built from TRBV27 and TRBJ2-1; the D gene could be TRBD1 or TRBD2 (5 bases each). Germline V gives CDR1 MNHEY, CDR2 SMNVEV (reference sequence). V lost 6 bases and J 4 bases, leaving 16 bases between the germline ends. The CDR3 consists of 15 residues. The CDR3 loop is CASSSGTKGYNEQFF. The CDR3 DNA is TGTGCCAGCAGCTCCGGGACGAAGGGATACAATGAGCAGTTCTTC.

The chain is built from TRBV7-2 and TRBJ2-1, with D maybe TRBD2 (5 bases). Germline values: CDR1 SGHTA, CDR2 FQGNSA. Trimming left V 1 base short and J 6 bases short, with 16 bases between. CDR3 length: 16 residues. DNA of the CDR3: TGTGCCAGCAGCTTAGGATCGCTGGGAGCCGGCAATGAGCAGTTCTTC. This sequence encodes CASSLGSLGAGNEQFF.

The chain recombines TRBV30 with TRBJ1-5, with D uncertain. Trimming took off 4 bases at V and 5 bases at J, with 15 bases between the two ends. This CDR3 spans 14 amino acids. Germline V gives CDR1 GTSNPN, CDR2 SVGIG (reference sequence). CDR3 in amino acids: CAWTVVGSDQPQHF. The CDR3 coding sequence is TGTGCCTGGACTGTAGTCGGCAGCGATCAGCCCCAGCATTTT.

The V gene is TRBV27, the J gene TRBJ2-7, with 12 positions matching TRBD2. Trimming removed 6 bases from V and 5 bases from J; junction bases left unmatched: 8. Germline V gene sequence: CDR1 MNHEY, CDR2 SMNVEV (reference sequence). This CDR3 comprises 15 residues. CDR3 protein: CASSSGTSGSHEQYV. As DNA, the CDR3 is TGTGCCAGCAGCTCCGGGACTAGCGGGTCCCACGAGCAGTACGTC.